Each of the 6 T cell receptor beta chains below was sequenced from the same sample in a study of T-cell reconstitution after alpha-beta-depleted transplantation in children. A library of TCRbeta sequences, prepared with unique molecular identifiers, was generated. MiXCR, applied by TCRdb to the PCR reads, yields one record per CDR3 protein. The profile covers 45,000 to 55,000 distinct CDR3 sequences, with nearly 9.5% appearing a single time and about 26% taken by the ten largest. The sequencing used PBMCs, mostly from graft donor cells, collected 60 days after TCRalphabeta/CD19-depleted stem cell transplant. These TCRs come from a male patient under 10 years old who had a stem cell transplant for chronic granulomatous disease, so the T cells may come from the graft donor.

CDR3 sequence: CASSERGARHSPLHF. CDR3 coding DNA: TGTGCCAGCAGCGAGAGAGGGGCGCGGCATTCACCCCTCCACTTT. The chain employs TRBV3-1 and TRBJ1-6; D is possibly TRBD1 (5 bases). The CDR3 is 15 residues long. From germline, CDR1 is LGHDT and CDR2 YNNKEL (reference sequence). Trimming removed 5 bases at V and 8 bases at J, with 16 bases between. Looking up the rest from reference TRBV3-1 and TRBJ1-6 gives the full variable domain: DTAVSQTPKYLVTQMGNDKSIKCEQNLGHDTMYWYKQDSKKFLKIMFSYNNKELIINETVPNRFSPKSPDKAHLNLHINSLELGDSAVYFCASSERGARHSPLHFGNGTRLTVT.

This clonotype appeared a few times. The chain combines TRBV19 with TRBJ2-3; TRBD2 matches 14 bases. Germline V gene data show CDR1 as LNHDA and CDR2 as SQIVND (reference sequence). V trimming: 7 bases; J trimming: 3 bases; junction bases outside the gene matches: 9. The length of the CDR3 is 17 residues. The CDR3 protein is CASTPGGLAGGTDTQYF. The CDR3 DNA follows: TGTGCCAGTACCCCCGGCGGACTAGCGGGAGGAACAGATACGCAGTATTTT.

This clonotype was counted at least ten times. This chain links TRBV29-1 with TRBJ2-1, with D uncertain. CDR1 and CDR2 (germline): SQVTM, ANQGSEA. This CDR3 contains 14 residues. Trimming left V 1 base short and J 8 bases short, with 15 bases between. The CDR3 DNA reads as TGCAGCGTTGAAGGAAGGGCCCCCCTTTATGAGCAGTTCTTC. It translates to CSVEGRAPLYEQFF.

This clonotype was recorded at least ten times. The chain couples TRBV2 to TRBJ2-3; TRBD2 might be the D (5 bases). The V end lost 6 bases, the J end lost 6 bases, and 19 bases lay between the germline ends. The CDR3 spans 15 residues. Per germline, CDR1 SNHLY and CDR2 FYNNEI. The chain's CDR3 is CASSLGLGNGDTQYF. The CDR3 DNA is TGTGCCAGCAGCCTCGGACTGGGGAACGGGGATACGCAGTATTTT. The full variable domain, completed using reference TRBV2 and TRBJ2-3, is EPEVTQTPSHQVTQMGQEVILRCVPISNHLYFYWYRQILGQKVEFLVSFYNNEISEKSEIFDDQFSVERPDGSNFTLKIRSTKLEDSAMYFCASSLGLGNGDTQYFGPGTRLTVL.

This clonotype was detected many times. This sequence joins TRBV5-1 and TRBJ2-1; maybe TRBD2 (6 bases). CDR3 size: 17 residues. Germline CDR1 reads SGHRS; CDR2 reads YFSETQ. Trimming pared 3 bases from V and 0 bases from J, leaving 16 bases between. For the CDR3, the DNA is TGCGCCAGCAGCTGGGAAGCGGGTAAAGCCTCCTACAATGAGCAGTTCTTC. The encoded protein is CASSWEAGKASYNEQFF.

The sample holds many counts of this clonotype. The chain couples TRBV6-5 to TRBJ2-1, with 7 nucleotides matching TRBD2. Germline CDR1 reads MNHEY; CDR2 reads SVGAGI. The CDR3 is made up of 15 amino acids. V dropped 3 bases and J dropped 8; count of bases not matched to a gene: 10. CDR3 nucleotide sequence: TGTGCCAGCAGTTATATGGGAGGGAGTTTCCATGAGCAGTTCTTC. The encoded protein is CASSYMGGSFHEQFF.